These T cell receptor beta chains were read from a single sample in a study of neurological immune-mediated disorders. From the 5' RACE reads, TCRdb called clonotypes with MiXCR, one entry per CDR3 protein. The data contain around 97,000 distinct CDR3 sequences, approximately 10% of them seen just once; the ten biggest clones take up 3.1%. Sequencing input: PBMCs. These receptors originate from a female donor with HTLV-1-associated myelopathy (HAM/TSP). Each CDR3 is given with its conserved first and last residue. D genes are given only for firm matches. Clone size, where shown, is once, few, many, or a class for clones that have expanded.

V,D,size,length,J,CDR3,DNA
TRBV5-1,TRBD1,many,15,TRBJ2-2,CASSPGTANTGELFF,TGCGCCAGCAGCCCCGGGACAGCAAACACCGGGGAGCTGTTTTTT
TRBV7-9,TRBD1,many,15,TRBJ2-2,CASSPDRGPTGELFF,TGTGCCAGCAGCCCGGACAGGGGGCCAACCGGGGAGCTGTTTTTT
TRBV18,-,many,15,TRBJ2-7,CASSPEGGLSYEQYF,TGTGCCAGCTCACCAGAAGGGGGGTTATCCTACGAGCAGTACTTC
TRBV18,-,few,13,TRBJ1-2,CASSPDSNYGYTF,TGTGCCAGCTCACCAGACAGTAACTATGGCTACACCTTC
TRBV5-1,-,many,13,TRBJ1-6,CASREGRNSPLHF,TGCGCCAGCAGGGAAGGGCGGAATTCACCCCTCCACTTT
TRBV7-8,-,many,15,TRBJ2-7,CASSLSGGLSYEQYF,TGTGCCAGCAGCTTATCTGGGGGGCTCTCCTACGAGCAGTACTTC
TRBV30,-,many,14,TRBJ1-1,CAWSVTRGNTEAFF,TGTGCCTGGAGTGTAACCCGGGGTAACACTGAAGCTTTCTTT
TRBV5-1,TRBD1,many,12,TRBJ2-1,CASGTGYNEQFF,TGCGCCAGCGGGACAGGCTACAATGAGCAGTTCTTC
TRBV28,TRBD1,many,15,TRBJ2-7,CASSLDRGGSWEQYF,TGTGCCAGCAGTTTGGACAGGGGCGGGTCATGGGAGCAGTACTTC
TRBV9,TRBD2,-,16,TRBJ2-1,CASSVGHSGGGDEQFF,TGTGCCAGCAGCGTAGGGCATAGCGGGGGCGGGGATGAGCAGTTCTTC
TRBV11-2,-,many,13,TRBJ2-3,CASSLEPGNTQYF,TGTGCCAGCAGCTTAGAACCGGGAAATACGCAGTATTTT
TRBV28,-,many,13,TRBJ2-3,CASSEVGTDTQYF,TGTGCCAGCAGTGAGGTAGGCACAGATACGCAGTATTTT
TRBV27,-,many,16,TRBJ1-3,CASSRFQSVPGNTIYF,TGTGCCAGCAGTCGATTTCAGAGTGTCCCTGGAAACACCATATATTTT
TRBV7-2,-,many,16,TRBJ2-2,CASSLEAASNTGELFF,TGTGCCAGCAGCTTAGAAGCCGCGTCGAACACCGGGGAGCTGTTTTTT
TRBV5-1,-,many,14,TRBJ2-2,CASSFAPNTGELFF,TGCGCCAGCAGCTTCGCACCGAACACCGGGGAGCTGTTTTTT
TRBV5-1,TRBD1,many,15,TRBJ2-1,CASSPGQGGYNEQFF,TGCGCCAGCAGCCCCGGACAGGGGGGGTACAATGAGCAGTTCTTC
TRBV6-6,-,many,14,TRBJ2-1,CASRPLTGSNEQFF,TGTGCCAGCAGGCCTTTGACAGGTTCCAATGAGCAGTTCTTC
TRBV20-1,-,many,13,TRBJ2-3,CSARAGDTDTQYF,TGCAGTGCTAGAGCAGGGGACACAGATACGCAGTATTTT
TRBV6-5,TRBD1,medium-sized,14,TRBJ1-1,CASSYGTGNTEAFF,TGTGCCAGCAGTTACGGGACAGGGAACACTGAAGCTTTCTTT
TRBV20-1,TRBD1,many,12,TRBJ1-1,CSADTGEGAAFF,TGCAGTGCTGATACAGGGGAAGGAGCAGCTTTCTTT
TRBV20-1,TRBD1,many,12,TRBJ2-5,CSARDSQETQYF,TGCAGTGCTCGGGACAGCCAAGAGACCCAGTACTTC
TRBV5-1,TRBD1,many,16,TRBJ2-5,CASSLGTGTGRETQYF,TGCGCCAGCAGCTTGGGGACAGGGACCGGTAGGGAGACCCAGTACTTC
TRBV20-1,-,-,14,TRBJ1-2,CSAIVGGANYGYTF,TGCAGTGCGATCGTTGGGGGGGCCAACTATGGCTACACCTTC
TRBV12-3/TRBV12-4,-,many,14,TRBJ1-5,CASSLTGSNQPQHF,TGTGCCAGCAGTTTGACCGGGAGCAATCAGCCCCAGCATTTT
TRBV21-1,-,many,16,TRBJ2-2,CASSKARDKNTGELFF,TGTGCCAGCAGCAAAGCCCGGGACAAGAACACCGGGGAGCTGTTTTTT
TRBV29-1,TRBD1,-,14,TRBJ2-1,CSVGWDRGRDEQFF,TGCAGCGTGGGCTGGGACAGGGGGCGCGATGAGCAGTTCTTC
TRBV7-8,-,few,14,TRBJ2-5,CASSLVLTNKTQYF,TGTGCCAGCAGCTTAGTTTTGACTAACAAGACCCAGTACTTC
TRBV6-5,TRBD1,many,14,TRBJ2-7,CASRQGAGGYEQYF,TGTGCCAGCAGGCAGGGGGCAGGAGGATACGAGCAGTACTTC
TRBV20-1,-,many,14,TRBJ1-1,CSARATGSNTEAFF,TGCAGTGCTAGGGCCACAGGGTCGAACACTGAAGCTTTCTTT
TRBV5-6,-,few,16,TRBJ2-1,CASSLNKASGGDEQFF,TGTGCCAGCAGCTTGAATAAGGCCTCCGGTGGGGATGAGCAGTTCTTC
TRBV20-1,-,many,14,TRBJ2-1,CSALTGRAYNEQFF,TGCAGTGCTCTGACAGGGAGGGCCTACAATGAGCAGTTCTTC
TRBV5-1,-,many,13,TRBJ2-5,CASSLSQKETQYF,TGCGCCAGCAGCTTGTCACAGAAAGAGACCCAGTACTTC